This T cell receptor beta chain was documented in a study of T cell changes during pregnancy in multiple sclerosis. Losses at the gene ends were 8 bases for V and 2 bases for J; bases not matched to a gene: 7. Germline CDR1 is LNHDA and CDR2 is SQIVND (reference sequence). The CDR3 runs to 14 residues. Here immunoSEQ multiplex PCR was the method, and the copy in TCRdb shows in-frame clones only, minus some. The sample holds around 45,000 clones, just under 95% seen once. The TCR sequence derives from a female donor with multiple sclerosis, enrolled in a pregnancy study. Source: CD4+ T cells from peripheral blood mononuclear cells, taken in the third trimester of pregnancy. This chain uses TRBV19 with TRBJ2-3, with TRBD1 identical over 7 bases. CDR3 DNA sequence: TGTGCCAGTCTTCCGACAGGGCACACAGATACGCAGTATTTT. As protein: CASLPTGHTDTQYF.